This T cell receptor (beta chain) was identified during a study of blood T cell repertoires in COVID-19. Per the germline V gene, CDR1 is LGHDT and CDR2 is YNNKEL (reference sequence). The germline V and J ends were trimmed by 7 bases and 4 bases, with 22 bases remaining between them. This CDR3 contains 16 residues. Profiling relied on immunoSEQ multiplex PCR, and the TCRdb table lists in-frame clones only, not all of them. The sample records approximately 240,000 clones, about nine tenths being singletons. The material sequenced was peripheral blood. The TCR was taken from a man aged 25-45 years with COVID-19, enrolled during active disease. The chain is built from TRBV3-1 (or the pseudogene TRBV3-2) and TRBJ1-1; D possibly corresponds to TRBD1 (5 bases). CDR3 nucleotides: TGTGCCAGCACCTCCATACGTGGGATAAGGGGCACTGAAGCTTTCTTT. Translation: CASTSIRGIRGTEAFF.